The 11 T cell receptor beta chains below all came from one sample that was sequenced in a study of blood T cell repertoires in COVID-19. TCRdb keeps only in-frame clones here, not all; method: immunoSEQ multiplex PCR. The table lists tens of thousands of clones, 87% of them singletons. Sequencing was carried out using peripheral blood. These receptors were collected from a woman older than 75 with active or convalescent COVID-19.

The chain combines TRBV19 with TRBJ1-1; D is ambiguous. V dropped 5 bases and J dropped 6 bases, with 10 bases sitting between them. CDR3 size: 12 residues. Germline V gene sequence: CDR1 LNHDA, CDR2 SQIVND (reference sequence). In DNA, the CDR3 is TGTGCCAGTAGTTACGGGTCCCCTGAAGCTTTCTTT. Protein sequence: CASSYGSPEAFF.

On this clone itself: The junction and the germline gene differ at one end; a read error may be behind it. The chain recombines TRBV5-1 with TRBJ2-5; possible D gene TRBD2, 6 bases. Per the germline V gene, CDR1 is SGHRS and CDR2 is YFSETQ. The CDR3 is 15 amino acids. Here the CDR3 reads CASSPGGQSQATQYF. The CDR3 DNA sequence: TGCGCCAGCAGCCCTGGAGGGCAGTCCCAAGCGACCCAGTACTTC.

This sequence joins TRBV20-1 and TRBJ1-6; weak D call: TRBD1 (6 bases). The CDR3 extends over 11 amino acids. With 6 bases removed from V and 16 bases from J, the gap between germline ends came to 16 bases. CDR1 and CDR2 (germline): DFQATT, SNEGSKA (reference sequence). This chain's CDR3 is CSASQGSLLHF. Here the CDR3 DNA reads TGCAGTGCCTCCCAGGGGTCTCTTCTCCACTTT.

The chain couples TRBV28 to TRBJ1-2; TRBD1 agrees at 7 bases. The CDR3 length is 14 residues. With 3 bases clipped from V and 3 bases from J, the junction kept 4 bases outside the gene matches. Looked up from germline, CDR1 is MDHEN and CDR2 is SYDVKM. CDR3 loop: CASSLSGGYYGYTF. Here the CDR3 DNA reads TGTGCCAGCAGTTTGTCAGGGGGTTACTATGGCTACACCTTC.

The V and J genes are TRBV3-1 (or the pseudogene TRBV3-2) and TRBJ1-1; D possibly corresponds to TRBD1 (5 bases). V dropped 1 base and J dropped 4 bases, with 19 bases sitting between them. Germline V gene data show CDR1 as LGHDT and CDR2 as YNNKEL (reference sequence). The CDR3 sequence is 17 residues long. CDR3 nucleotide sequence: TGTGCCAGCAGCCAAGGTATTATTTCGGGGGGTAGCACTGAAGCTTTCTTT. Protein product: CASSQGIISGGSTEAFF.

V and J are TRBV28 and TRBJ2-5, with 8 nucleotides matching TRBD2. V dropped 8 bases and J dropped 4; count of bases not matched to a gene: 9. Germline V gene sequence: CDR1 MDHEN, CDR2 SYDVKM. The CDR3 loop spans 14 amino acids. The DNA of the CDR3 is TGTGCCAGCGCAAACCGGGGGGGCCGAGAGACCCAGTACTTC. It is translated as CASANRGGRETQYF.

The rearrangement joins TRBV18 to TRBJ2-5, with D perhaps TRBD1 (5 bases). The germline V and J ends were trimmed by 2 bases and 2 bases, with 12 bases remaining between them. Germline loops: CDR1 KGHSH, CDR2 LQKENI. The CDR3 runs to 15 residues. The CDR3 bases are TGTGCCAGCTCACCAGGCGCCAGGACACAAGAGACCCAGTACTTC. The encoded protein is CASSPGARTQETQYF.

V and J are TRBV7-2 and TRBJ2-2, with 10 positions matching TRBD2. CDR1 and CDR2 from the germline V gene are SGHTA and FQGNSA. The CDR3 is 17 residues long. The J segment lost 6 bases and the V segment lost 2 bases, leaving 9 bases of the junction unmatched. The DNA of the CDR3 is TGTGCCAGCAGCTTAAGAGCACCCGGGACTAGCGCCGGGGAGCTGTTTTTT. Its protein product is CASSLRAPGTSAGELFF.

The rearrangement links TRBV7-9 to TRBJ1-6, with TRBD1 matching over 7 bases. The CDR3 extends over 18 amino acids. Germline V CDR1 and CDR2: SEHNR, FQNEAQ (reference sequence). V shed 5 bases and J 0 bases; nucleotides not matched to a gene: 10. Here the CDR3 reads CASSHRQGRGSYNSPLHF. The DNA of the CDR3 is TGTGCCAGCAGCCACAGACAGGGTAGGGGCTCCTATAATTCACCCCTCCACTTT.

This rearrangement joins TRBV11-2 to TRBJ2-7; tentatively, D is TRBD1 (6 bases). CDR1 SGHAT and CDR2 FQNNGV come from the germline V gene. CDR3 size: 14 residues. V gave up 2 bases and J gave up 6 bases, with 14 bases separating them. The CDR3 DNA follows: TGTGCCAGCAGCTTACGAGACTTAGGGGGCGAGCAGTACTTC. This translates into CASSLRDLGGEQYF.

V gene TRBV6-5 combines with J gene TRBJ2-2; D unclear. The CDR3 sequence is 14 residues long. Between the trimmed V and J ends, which lost 4 bases and 4 bases, there was a span of 10 bases. The germline CDR1 and CDR2 sequences are MNHEY and SVGAGI. In DNA, the CDR3 is TGTGCCAGCAGTTCCGGAAGCGCCACCGGGGAGCTGTTTTTT. As protein: CASSSGSATGELFF.